This TCR beta chain derives from a study of blood T cell repertoires in COVID-19. Study-wide background: The United States, Italy and Spain were the sources of the acute and convalescent COVID-19 samples. Sources were T cells, B-cell-depleted T cells, or PBMCs; the material itself was cDNA or gDNA.

Per the authors' pipeline: Quantification of nucleated cells was approximated via reference gene primer amplification. TCRdb's copy holds only in-frame clones and misses some; the assay was immunoSEQ multiplex PCR. Clone size and V and J calls were adopted from that table, with D and trimming inferred from the DNA. The sample consists of some 65,000 clones, roughly 74% of them appearing once. V dropped 1 base and J dropped 6; count of bases not matched to a gene: 5. The CDR3 consists of 16 residues. Germline-derived CDR1 and CDR2 are LNHDA and SQIVND (reference sequence). This chain links TRBV19 with TRBJ2-1, with TRBD2 matching over 11 bases. The origin of this receptor is a woman older than 75 with acute or convalescent COVID-19. Sequencing input: peripheral blood. CDR3 in amino acids: CASSIGLAGGFNEQFF. The DNA for the CDR3 is TGTGCCAGTAGTATAGGCCTAGCGGGAGGTTTCAATGAGCAGTTCTTC. The full variable domain, its missing parts supplied by reference TRBV19 and TRBJ2-1, is DGGITQSPKYLFRKEGQNVTLSCEQNLNHDAMYWYRQDPGQGLRLIYYSQIVNDFQKGDIAEGYSVSREKKESFPLTVTSAQKNPTAFYLCASSIGLAGGFNEQFFGPGTRLTVL.